This T cell receptor (beta chain) was captured in a study of T cells after yellow fever vaccination. Study-wide results and caveats: A minor fraction of clonotypes spanned both CD4 and CD8 compartments.

TCRdb re-called the 5' RACE reads with MiXCR, one entry per CDR3 protein. The sample consists of more than 90,000 distinct CDR3 sequences, roughly 8.9% of them appearing once. This clonotype was detected ten times or more. The antigen remains undetermined. The clonotype originates from a man aged 25-40 years who received the YFV17D yellow fever vaccine. The sample consisted of CD8+ T cells sorted from PBMCs, taken 45 days after the yellow fever booster vaccination.

DNA for the CDR3: TGTGCCAGCAGTTCCGGGACAGATATCTACGAGCAGTACTTC. Protein sequence: CASSSGTDIYEQYF. The rearrangement links TRBV6-5 to TRBJ2-7; 7 bases are a match to TRBD1. The CDR3 totals 14 residues. CDR1 and CDR2 (germline): MNHEY, SVGAGI. Trimming cost V 4 bases and J 3 bases; bases outside gene matches: 6.